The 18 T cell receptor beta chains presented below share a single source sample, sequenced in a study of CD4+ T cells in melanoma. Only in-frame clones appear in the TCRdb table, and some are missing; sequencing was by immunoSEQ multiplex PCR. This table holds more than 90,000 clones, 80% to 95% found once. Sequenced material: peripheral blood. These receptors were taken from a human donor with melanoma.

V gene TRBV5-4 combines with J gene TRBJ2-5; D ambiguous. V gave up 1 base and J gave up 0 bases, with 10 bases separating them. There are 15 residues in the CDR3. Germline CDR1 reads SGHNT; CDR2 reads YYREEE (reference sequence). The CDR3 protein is CASSLPAAYQETQYF. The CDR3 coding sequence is TGTGCCAGCAGCTTGCCAGCCGCCTACCAAGAGACCCAGTACTTC.

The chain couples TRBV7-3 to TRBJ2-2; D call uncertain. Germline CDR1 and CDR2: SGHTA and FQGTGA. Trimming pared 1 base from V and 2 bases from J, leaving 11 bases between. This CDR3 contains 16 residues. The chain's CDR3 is CASSLMGSHNTGELFF. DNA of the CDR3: TGTGCCAGCAGCTTAATGGGGTCGCATAACACCGGGGAGCTGTTTTTT. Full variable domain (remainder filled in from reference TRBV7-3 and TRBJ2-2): GAGVSQTPSNKVTEKGKYVELRCDPISGHTALYWYRQSLGQGPEFLIYFQGTGAADDSGLPNDRFFAVRPEGSVSTLKIQRTERGDSAVYLCASSLMGSHNTGELFFGEGSRLTVL.

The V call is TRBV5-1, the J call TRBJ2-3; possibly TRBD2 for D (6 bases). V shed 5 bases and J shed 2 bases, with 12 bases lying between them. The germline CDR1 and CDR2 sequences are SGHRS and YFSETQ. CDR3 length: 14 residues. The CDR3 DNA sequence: TGCGCCAGCAGTGGCGGGACTCCCACAGATACGCAGTATTTT. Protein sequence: CASSGGTPTDTQYF.

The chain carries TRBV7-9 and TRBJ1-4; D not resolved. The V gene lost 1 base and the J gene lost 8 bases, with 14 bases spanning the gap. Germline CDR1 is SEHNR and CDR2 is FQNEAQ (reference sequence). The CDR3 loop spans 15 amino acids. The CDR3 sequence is CASSLGGPTGEKLFF. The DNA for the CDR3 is TGTGCCAGCAGCTTAGGTGGCCCCACGGGCGAAAAACTGTTTTTT.

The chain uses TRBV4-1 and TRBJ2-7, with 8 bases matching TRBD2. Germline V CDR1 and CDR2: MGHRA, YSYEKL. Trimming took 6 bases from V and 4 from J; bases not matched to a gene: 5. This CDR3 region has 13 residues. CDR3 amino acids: CASRSAGGYEQYF. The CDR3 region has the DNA TGCGCCAGCAGGTCGGCGGGGGGATACGAGCAGTACTTC.

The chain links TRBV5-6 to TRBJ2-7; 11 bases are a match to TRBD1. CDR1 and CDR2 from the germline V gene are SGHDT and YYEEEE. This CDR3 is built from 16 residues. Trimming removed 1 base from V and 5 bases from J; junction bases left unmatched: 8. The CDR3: CASSLTGTGGGNEQYF. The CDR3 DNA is TGTGCCAGCAGCTTGACCGGGACAGGGGGTGGAAACGAGCAGTACTTC. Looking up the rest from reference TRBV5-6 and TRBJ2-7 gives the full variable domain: DAGVTQSPTHLIKTRGQQVTLRCSPKSGHDTVSWYQQALGQGPQFIFQYYEEEERQRGNFPDRFSGHQFPNYSSELNVNALLLGDSALYLCASSLTGTGGGNEQYFGPGTRLTVT.

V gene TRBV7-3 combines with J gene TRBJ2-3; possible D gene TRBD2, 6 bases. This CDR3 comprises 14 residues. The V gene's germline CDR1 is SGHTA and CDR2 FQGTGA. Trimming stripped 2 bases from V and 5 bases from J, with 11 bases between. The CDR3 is CASSLGHGGDTQYF. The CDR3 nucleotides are TGTGCCAGCAGCTTAGGACACGGGGGAGATACGCAGTATTTT.

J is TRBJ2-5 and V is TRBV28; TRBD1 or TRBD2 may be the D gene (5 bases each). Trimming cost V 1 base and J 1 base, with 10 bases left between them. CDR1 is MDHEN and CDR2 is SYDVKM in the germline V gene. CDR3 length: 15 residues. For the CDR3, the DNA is TGTGCCAGCAGTTTATTAGGGGCGGGCCAAGAGACCCAGTACTTC. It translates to CASSLLGAGQETQYF.

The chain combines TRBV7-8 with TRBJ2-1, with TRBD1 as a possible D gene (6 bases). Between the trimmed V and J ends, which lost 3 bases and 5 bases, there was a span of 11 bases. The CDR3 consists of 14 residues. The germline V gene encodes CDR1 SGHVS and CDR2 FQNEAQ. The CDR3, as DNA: TGTGCCAGCAGCTTGAGGAGGACAGACAATGAGCAGTTCTTC. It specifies CASSLRRTDNEQFF.

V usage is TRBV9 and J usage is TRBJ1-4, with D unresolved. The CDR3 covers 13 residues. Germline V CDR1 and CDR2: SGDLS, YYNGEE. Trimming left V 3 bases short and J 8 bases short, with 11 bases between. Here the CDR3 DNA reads TGTGCCAGCAGCGACTCTACCTTCGAAAAACTGTTTTTT. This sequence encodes CASSDSTFEKLFF.

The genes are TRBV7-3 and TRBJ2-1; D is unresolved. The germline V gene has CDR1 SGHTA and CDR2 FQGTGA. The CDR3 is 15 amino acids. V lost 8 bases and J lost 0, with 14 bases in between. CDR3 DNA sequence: TGTGCCAGCGCAAGCAGCCCGAGCTCCTACAATGAGCAGTTCTTC. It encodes CASASSPSSYNEQFF.

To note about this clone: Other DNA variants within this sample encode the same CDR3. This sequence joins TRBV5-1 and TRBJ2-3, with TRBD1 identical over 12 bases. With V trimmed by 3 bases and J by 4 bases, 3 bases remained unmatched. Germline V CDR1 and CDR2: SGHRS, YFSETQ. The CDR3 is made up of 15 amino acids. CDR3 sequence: CASSSGTGGPDTQYF. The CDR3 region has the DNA TGCGCCAGCAGCTCTGGGACAGGGGGCCCAGATACGCAGTATTTT.

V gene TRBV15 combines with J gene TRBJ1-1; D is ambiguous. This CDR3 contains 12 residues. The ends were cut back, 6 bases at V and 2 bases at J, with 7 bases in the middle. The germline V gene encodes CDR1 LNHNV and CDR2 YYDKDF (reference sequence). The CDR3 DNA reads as TGTGCCACCAGGAGTGTAAACACTGAAGCTTTCTTT. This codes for CATRSVNTEAFF.

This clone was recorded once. For the CDR3, the DNA is TGTGCCAGCAGCCGTAGACAGGGTATGGGCGAAAAACTGTTTTTT. Amino acids: CASSRRQGMGEKLFF. The chain combines TRBV28 with TRBJ1-4; TRBD1 aligns across 7 bases. CDR1 MDHEN and CDR2 SYDVKM come from the germline V gene. CDR3 length: 15 residues. V shed 6 bases, J shed 8 bases, and the junction held 12 bases outside the gene matches. The whole variable domain, remainder taken from reference TRBV28 and TRBJ1-4, is DVKVTQSSRYLVKRTGEKVFLECVQDMDHENMFWYRQDPGLGLRLIYFSYDVKMKEKGDIPEGYSVSREKKERFSLILESASTNQTSMYLCASSRRQGMGEKLFFGSGTQLSVL.

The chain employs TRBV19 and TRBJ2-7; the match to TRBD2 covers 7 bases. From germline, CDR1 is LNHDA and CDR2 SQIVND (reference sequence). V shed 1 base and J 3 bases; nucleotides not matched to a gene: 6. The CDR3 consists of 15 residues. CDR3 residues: CASSIGGGDLYEQYF. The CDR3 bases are TGTGCCAGTAGTATAGGGGGGGGAGACCTCTACGAGCAGTACTTC. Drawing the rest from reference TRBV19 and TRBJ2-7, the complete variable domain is DGGITQSPKYLFRKEGQNVTLSCEQNLNHDAMYWYRQDPGQGLRLIYYSQIVNDFQKGDIAEGYSVSREKKESFPLTVTSAQKNPTAFYLCASSIGGGDLYEQYFGPGTRLTVT.

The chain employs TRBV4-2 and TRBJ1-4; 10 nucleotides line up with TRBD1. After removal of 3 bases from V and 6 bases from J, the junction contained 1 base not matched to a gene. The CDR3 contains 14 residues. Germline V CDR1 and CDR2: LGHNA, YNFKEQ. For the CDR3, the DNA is TGTGCCAGCAGCCACGGGACAGGGGATGAAAAACTGTTTTTT. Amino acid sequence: CASSHGTGDEKLFF.

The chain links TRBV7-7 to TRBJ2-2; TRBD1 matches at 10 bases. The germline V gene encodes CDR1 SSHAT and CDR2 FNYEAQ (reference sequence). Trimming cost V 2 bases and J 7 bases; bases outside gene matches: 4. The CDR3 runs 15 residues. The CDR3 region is CASSLMTGGGGELFF. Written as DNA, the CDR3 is TGTGCCAGCAGCTTAATGACAGGGGGCGGCGGGGAGCTGTTTTTT.

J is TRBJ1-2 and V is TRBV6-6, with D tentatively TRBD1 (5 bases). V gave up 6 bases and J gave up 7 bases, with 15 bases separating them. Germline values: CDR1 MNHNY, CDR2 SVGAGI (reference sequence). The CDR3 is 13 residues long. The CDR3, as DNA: TGTGCCAGCAGGGCCAGGGCCAGCAGTGGCTACACCTTC. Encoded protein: CASRARASSGYTF.